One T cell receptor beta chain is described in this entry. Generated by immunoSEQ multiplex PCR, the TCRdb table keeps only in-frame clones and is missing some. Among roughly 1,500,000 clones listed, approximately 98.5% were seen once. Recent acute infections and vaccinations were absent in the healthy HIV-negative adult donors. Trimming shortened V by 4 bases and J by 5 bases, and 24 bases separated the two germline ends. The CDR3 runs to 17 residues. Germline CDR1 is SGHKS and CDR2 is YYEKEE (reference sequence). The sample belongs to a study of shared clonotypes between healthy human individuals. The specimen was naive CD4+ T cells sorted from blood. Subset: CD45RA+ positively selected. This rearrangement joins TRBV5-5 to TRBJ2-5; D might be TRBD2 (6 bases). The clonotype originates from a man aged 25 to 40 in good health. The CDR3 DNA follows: TGTGCCAGCAGCCACATCCCAGGACTACCTACGCCGGAGACCCAGTACTTC. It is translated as CASSHIPGLPTPETQYF.